The 28 T cell receptor beta chains below come from one sample, sequenced in a study of T cells in tuberculosis. Sequenced by immunoSEQ multiplex PCR; TCRdb stores in-frame clones only, minus some. The sample includes about 34,000 clones, 80% to 95% seen only once; the top ten take 9.5% to 12%. Noted time point: new active TB diagnosis, blood taken before or within 7 days of starting treatment. This material consisted of PBMCs, taken at tuberculosis diagnosis. These receptors all stem from an adult with tuberculosis.

The J gene is TRBJ1-5, the V gene TRBV6-1; D might be TRBD1 (5 bases). The CDR3 has 15 residues. Germline CDR1 MNHNS, CDR2 SASEGT. Trimming pared 6 bases from V and 1 base from J, leaving 13 bases between. The CDR3 protein is CASRAGQMSNQPQHF. Here the CDR3 DNA reads TGTGCCAGCAGGGCGGGGCAAATGAGCAATCAGCCCCAGCATTTT.

The V call is TRBV7-2, the J call TRBJ1-5, with D perhaps matching TRBD1 (5 bases). Trimming removed 1 base from V and 2 bases from J, with 9 bases in between. Per germline, CDR1 SGHTA and CDR2 FQGNSA. The CDR3 is 15 amino acids. Here the CDR3 DNA reads TGTGCCAGCAGCTTAGGACAGACCCGCAATCAGCCCCAGCATTTT. It specifies CASSLGQTRNQPQHF.

The CDR3 reads CASSLGRTGLGSDTIYF. The CDR3 DNA reads as TGTGCCAGCAGCTTAGGTCGGACAGGGCTGGGTTCGGACACCATATATTTT. The chain couples TRBV7-9 to TRBJ1-3; TRBD1 aligns across 8 bases. Germline CDR1 reads SEHNR; CDR2 reads FQNEAQ (reference sequence). This CDR3 has 17 amino acids. V gave up 1 base and J gave up 8 bases; unmatched junction bases: 13.

The genes are TRBV29-1 and TRBJ2-7, with D possibly being TRBD1 (5 bases). CDR1 SQVTM and CDR2 ANQGSEA come from the germline V gene. The length of the CDR3 is 13 residues. Trimming took off 0 bases at V and 4 bases at J, with 10 bases between the two ends. In DNA form, the CDR3 reads TGCAGCGTTGAAGAGGACATCTCGTACGAGCAGTACTTC. Its protein is CSVEEDISYEQYF.

The chain recombines TRBV6-4 with TRBJ1-5; D is uncertain. Trimming pared 2 bases from V and 9 bases from J, leaving 14 bases between. The CDR3 contains 14 residues. Germline values: CDR1 MRHNA, CDR2 SNTAGT. For the CDR3, the DNA is TGTGCCAGCAGTGACCGGGCAGGCGAGGGGCCCCAGCATTTT. Its translation: CASSDRAGEGPQHF.

The CDR3 protein is CASSYSSGREPQHF. The CDR3 region has the DNA TGTGCCAGCAGTTACTCGTCCGGTCGGGAGCCCCAGCATTTT. This chain connects TRBV6-5 to TRBJ1-5; no firm D call. The CDR3 length is 14 residues. The germline V and J ends were trimmed by 0 bases and 8 bases, with 11 bases remaining between them. Germline lookup yields CDR1 MNHEY and CDR2 SVGAGI.

The V call is TRBV7-3, the J call TRBJ2-7; 11 bases line up with TRBD1. Germline V lookup: CDR1 SGHTA, CDR2 FQGTGA. This CDR3 region has 14 residues. J lost 2 bases, V lost 5 bases, and 2 bases had no gene match. The CDR3 nucleotides are TGTGCCAGCAGCCTGGGACAGGGGGCCTACGAGCAGTACTTC. Protein: CASSLGQGAYEQYF.

The chain links TRBV27 to TRBJ2-7; 9 bases fit TRBD1. The CDR3 extends over 15 amino acids. The germline gives CDR1 MNHEY, CDR2 SMNVEV (reference sequence). V was clipped by 6 bases and J by 3 bases; unmatched bases: 9. As DNA, the CDR3 is TGTGCCAGCAGCTTACAGGGGGCAGTAGGCTACGAGCAGTACTTC. Its translation: CASSLQGAVGYEQYF.

As DNA, the CDR3 is TGTGCCTGGATGGCGGTATTCCCCCAGCATTTT. Translation: CAWMAVFPQHF. V and J are TRBV30 and TRBJ1-5; D is undetermined. The CDR3 has 11 amino acids. Germline values: CDR1 GTSNPN, CDR2 SVGIG (reference sequence). Trimming took 4 bases from V and 10 from J, leaving 11 bases between them.

The chain couples TRBV10-1 to TRBJ2-7, with D possibly matching TRBD2 (5 bases). The germline V gene encodes CDR1 WNHNN and CDR2 SYGVQD (reference sequence). The CDR3 covers 15 residues. V lost 3 bases to trimming and J lost 10 bases, with 22 bases between them. CDR3 DNA: TGCGCCAGCAGTGAAACGGGTGGACTTCCTACGAAACAGTACTTC. It encodes CASSETGGLPTKQYF.

This clone was seen once. The CDR3 loop is CAIRRDRATTNEKLFF. The CDR3 bases are TGTGCCATCCGCCGGGACAGGGCGACAACTAATGAAAAACTGTTTTTT. The V and J genes are TRBV2 and TRBJ1-4; 9 nucleotides agree with TRBD1. V lost 10 bases, J lost 0 bases, and 9 bases stayed unmatched. From germline, CDR1 is SNHLY and CDR2 FYNNEI. CDR3 length: 16 residues. Drawing the rest from reference TRBV2 and TRBJ1-4, the complete variable domain is EPEVTQTPSHQVTQMGQEVILRCVPISNHLYFYWYRQILGQKVEFLVSFYNNEISEKSEIFDDQFSVERPDGSNFTLKIRSTKLEDSAMYFCAIRRDRATTNEKLFFGSGTQLSVL.

Turning to this clone: One end of the junction varies from germline; a read error may be responsible. The V gene is TRBV5-1, the J gene TRBJ2-7; 13 nucleotides match TRBD2. Germline V gives CDR1 SGHRS, CDR2 YFSETQ. The CDR3 covers 14 residues. CDR3 region: CASSLGLAGGLGDF. The CDR3 DNA sequence: TGCGCCAGCAGCTTGGGACTAGCGGGGGGCCTCGGGGACTTC.

The rearrangement uses TRBV27 and TRBJ2-3, with 7 bases fitting TRBD1. Per germline, CDR1 MNHEY and CDR2 SMNVEV (reference sequence). The CDR3 loop spans 14 amino acids. V lost 6 bases and J lost 7; bases outside the gene matches: 10. The CDR3 DNA reads as TGTGCCAGCAGCAAGACAGACAGGGTAAATACGCAGTATTTT. Amino acid sequence: CASSKTDRVNTQYF.

On this clone itself: An end of the junction does not agree with germline; a read error may underlie this. This chain connects TRBV2 to TRBJ1-5, with 9 nucleotides matching TRBD1. This CDR3 is built from 14 residues. The germline CDR1 and CDR2 sequences are SNHLY and FYNNEI. The CDR3 loop is CASSEILGTGPLPF. Written as DNA, the CDR3 is TGTGCCAGCAGTGAAATCCTGGGGACAGGGCCCCTGCCTTTT.

The DNA for the CDR3 is TGTGCCAGCAGCTCAAGGACTAGCGGGGGGTACACAGATACGCAGTATTTT. Amino acid sequence: CASSSRTSGGYTDTQYF. The chain employs TRBV11-2 and TRBJ2-3, with TRBD2 matching over 14 bases. The CDR3 has 17 amino acids. Germline V gives CDR1 SGHAT, CDR2 FQNNGV. V trimming: 4 bases; J trimming: 2 bases; junction bases outside the gene matches: 5.

J is TRBJ1-2 and V is TRBV9; maybe TRBD1 (6 bases). The CDR3 has 15 residues. Trimming took 2 bases from V and 4 from J, leaving 15 bases between them. Per the germline V gene, CDR1 is SGDLS and CDR2 is YYNGEE. The CDR3 reads CASSVGTGSSYGYTF. The CDR3 bases are TGTGCCAGCAGCGTCGGAACAGGGAGTTCCTATGGCTACACCTTC.

The CDR3 region is CSVDISGQGLNTIYF. The DNA of the CDR3 is TGCAGCGTTGACATATCGGGACAGGGGCTAAACACCATATATTTT. V and J are TRBV29-1 and TRBJ1-3; 10 bases are a match to TRBD1. Germline values: CDR1 SQVTM, CDR2 ANQGSEA. The V gene end was trimmed by 3 bases and the J gene end by 6 bases; junction bases not matched to a gene: 8. The CDR3 extends over 15 amino acids.

The rearrangement uses TRBV6-6 and TRBJ1-2; 8 bases agree with TRBD1. CDR1 is MNHNY and CDR2 is SVGAGI in the germline V gene (reference sequence). V was clipped by 5 bases and J by 5 bases; unmatched bases: 10. The CDR3 runs 15 residues. CDR3 residues: CASSPQVDRAYGYTF. CDR3 sequence (DNA): TGTGCCAGCAGTCCCCAGGTGGACAGGGCATATGGCTACACCTTC.

This rearrangement joins TRBV6-1 to TRBJ1-2, with 12 bases matching TRBD1. Per germline, CDR1 MNHNS and CDR2 SASEGT. The CDR3 length is 15 residues. The ends lost 3 bases at V and 5 bases at J; junction bases unmatched: 4. CDR3 residues: CASSDPGQGAYGYTF. CDR3 coding DNA: TGTGCCAGCAGTGATCCGGGACAGGGGGCGTATGGCTACACCTTC.

This chain links TRBV18 with TRBJ1-3; maybe TRBD1 (6 bases). Trimming took 2 bases from V and 4 from J, leaving 12 bases between them. This CDR3 contains 15 residues. Germline loops: CDR1 KGHSH, CDR2 LQKENI. CDR3 residues: CASSPEDRPGNTIYF. In nucleotides, the CDR3 is TGTGCCAGCTCACCAGAAGACAGGCCAGGAAACACCATATATTTT.

This clone has only one observation. The V call is TRBV4-1, the J call TRBJ1-3; 8 nucleotides align to TRBD1. Trimming took 0 bases from V and 3 from J; bases not matched to a gene: 7. This CDR3 contains 17 residues. Germline lookup yields CDR1 MGHRA and CDR2 YSYEKL. CDR3 in DNA: TGCGCCAGCAGCCAAGATCCCCCAGGGGGCTTTGGAAACACCATATATTTT. As protein: CASSQDPPGGFGNTIYF.

This clone was seen only once. The rearrangement uses TRBV7-2 and TRBJ2-2; perhaps TRBD2 as D (6 bases). Trimming shortened V by 3 bases and J by 4 bases, and 15 bases separated the two germline ends. The length of the CDR3 is 16 residues. The germline CDR1 and CDR2 sequences are SGHTA and FQGNSA. The CDR3 region has the DNA TGTGCCAGCAGCTTTGATCCCCAGCGGGTCACCGGGGAGCTGTTTTTT. It is translated as CASSFDPQRVTGELFF.

The chain uses TRBV2 and TRBJ1-1; D gene unclear. CDR3 length equals 13 residues. Germline CDR1 is SNHLY and CDR2 is FYNNEI. Trimming cost V 7 bases and J 1 base, with 10 bases left between them. DNA for the CDR3: TGTGCCAGCAAATCCTCCAGGAACACTGAAGCTTTCTTT. Translating gives CASKSSRNTEAFF.

The V and J genes are TRBV19 and TRBJ1-1; possibly TRBD1 for D (6 bases). This CDR3 contains 13 residues. The germline V gene has CDR1 LNHDA and CDR2 SQIVND (reference sequence). Trimming pared 6 bases from V and 0 bases from J, leaving 8 bases between. In DNA, the CDR3 is TGTGCCAGTAGCAGGGGAATGAACACTGAAGCTTTCTTT. Translation gives CASSRGMNTEAFF.

J is TRBJ2-3 and V is TRBV7-2; 10 positions match TRBD2. V lost 5 bases, J lost 1 base, and 3 bases stayed unmatched. In germline, CDR1 is SGHTA, CDR2 FQGNSA. This CDR3 is built from 15 residues. The CDR3 nucleotides are TGTGCCAGCAGCAGGACTAGCGGTGGCACAGATACGCAGTATTTT. Its protein product is CASSRTSGGTDTQYF.

The rearrangement joins TRBV12-1 to TRBJ1-4. TRBV12-1 has pseudogene status. There are 18 residues in the CDR3. This CDR3 reads CASSCCAGRSTANEKLFF. The CDR3 DNA sequence: TGTGCCAGCAGCTGTTGCGCGGGGCGAAGTACGGCTAATGAAAAACTGTTTTTT.

The V and J genes are TRBV4-1 and TRBJ1-5; tentatively, D is TRBD1 (6 bases). The CDR3 is made up of 15 amino acids. CDR1 and CDR2 (germline): MGHRA, YSYEKL. The V end lost 2 bases, the J end lost 2 bases, and 10 bases lay between the germline ends. In nucleotides, the CDR3 is TGCGCCAGCAGCCAATTATGGACAGGCAATCAGCCCCAGCATTTT. Encoded protein: CASSQLWTGNQPQHF.

The table lists this clone with a count of one. This chain links TRBV7-9 with TRBJ2-7; no clear D. V lost 2 bases, J lost 6 bases, and 11 bases lay in between. The CDR3 is made up of 13 amino acids. Germline CDR1 reads SEHNR; CDR2 reads FQNEAQ (reference sequence). The CDR3 DNA sequence: TGTGCCAGCAGCTTACGAGTTACAGCCGAGCAGTACTTC. Translating gives CASSLRVTAEQYF.